One and the same sample provided the 28 T cell receptor beta chains below, sequenced in a study of shared clonotypes between healthy human individuals. Some clones are missing from TCRdb's copy, which holds only in-frame ones; the method was immunoSEQ multiplex PCR. Among 2.3 million or so clones, just over 90% were seen once, and the ten largest hold 0.39%. What was sequenced was naive CD4+ T cells from PBMCs. The subset here: CD45RA+ positively selected. The receptors originated from a man aged 18 to 30 in good health. Some clones in this sample may be carry-over from other donors' samples.

J is TRBJ1-1 and V is TRBV5-1, with unresolved D. Trimming left V 4 bases short and J 8 bases short, with 15 bases between. Germline V gene data show CDR1 as SGHRS and CDR2 as YFSETQ. The CDR3 has 13 amino acids. The CDR3 sequence: CASSPATASEAFF. The CDR3 coding sequence is TGCGCCAGCAGCCCAGCCACGGCGTCGGAAGCTTTCTTT.

This chain links TRBV27 with TRBJ2-2; no firm D call. The V gene lost 4 bases and the J gene lost 1 base, with 7 bases spanning the gap. Germline assignment: CDR1 MNHEY and CDR2 SMNVEV (reference sequence). The CDR3 contains 14 residues. The CDR3 DNA is TGTGCCAGCAGTTCGGATATGAACACCGGGGAGCTGTTTTTT. It specifies CASSSDMNTGELFF.

J is TRBJ2-7 and V is TRBV4-3; D unresolved. Trimming removed 0 bases from V and 5 bases from J, with 14 bases in between. The CDR3 length is 15 residues. Germline assignment: CDR1 LGHNA and CDR2 YSLEER. The CDR3 protein is CASSQESRALDEQYF. Here the CDR3 DNA reads TGCGCCAGCAGCCAAGAGTCTAGAGCCCTCGACGAGCAGTACTTC.

V is TRBV30 and J is TRBJ2-3; 7 bases match TRBD1. There are 16 residues in the CDR3. CDR1 and CDR2 from the germline V gene are GTSNPN and SVGIG (reference sequence). The V segment lost 0 bases and the J segment 4 bases; nucleotides outside the gene matches: 10. CDR3: CAWSVRKGAPPDTQYF. CDR3 nucleotides: TGTGCCTGGAGTGTTAGAAAGGGGGCCCCCCCAGATACGCAGTATTTT.

As DNA, the CDR3 is TGTGCCAGCAGTTTTGGAGGGAGGGCCCGGGACGAGCAGTACTTC. Residues: CASSFGGRARDEQYF. The chain uses TRBV27 and TRBJ2-7, with TRBD2 matching over 7 bases. Unmatched junction bases numbered 10, after V lost 3 bases and J lost 5 bases. The CDR3 extends over 15 amino acids. CDR1 MNHEY and CDR2 SMNVEV come from the germline V gene (reference sequence).

This sequence joins TRBV27 and TRBJ2-7; 13 bases align to TRBD2. Germline V gene sequence: CDR1 MNHEY, CDR2 SMNVEV (reference sequence). V shed 5 bases, J shed 0 bases, and the junction held 13 bases outside the gene matches. CDR3 length equals 19 residues. CDR3 in DNA: TGTGCCAGCAGTAAGATAGGGACTAGCGGGAAAGGGGGCTCCTACGAGCAGTACTTC. Translation gives CASSKIGTSGKGGSYEQYF.

The chain links TRBV6-4 to TRBJ1-1, with D uncertain. V lost 4 bases, J lost 4 bases, and 10 bases lay in between. Germline-derived CDR1 and CDR2 are MRHNA and SNTAGT. The CDR3 consists of 13 residues. The CDR3 spells CASSATLGTEAFF. CDR3 nucleotide sequence: TGTGCCAGCAGTGCGACACTGGGCACTGAAGCTTTCTTT.

The chain employs TRBV28 and TRBJ2-7, with D uncertain. V was shortened by 7 bases and J by 0 bases, with 13 bases between the two germline ends. The CDR3 length is 14 residues. Looked up from germline, CDR1 is MDHEN and CDR2 is SYDVKM. CDR3 nucleotides: TGTGCCAGCACCGACCCCGGGTCCTCCTACGAGCAGTACTTC. Translation: CASTDPGSSYEQYF.

In regard to this clone: At one end the junction does not follow the germline gene, possibly because of a read error. The chain couples TRBV28 to TRBJ1-4, with D tentatively TRBD1 (6 bases). The CDR3 consists of 11 residues. CDR1 is MDHEN, CDR2 SYDVKM, per germline. Written as DNA, the CDR3 is TGTGCCAGCACCGACTTCGGACAGAAACTTTTT. Translating gives CASTDFGQKLF.

This clone has a single count. The chain employs TRBV12-2 and TRBJ2-3; the table's D gene call, TRBD2, was not cross checked with the DNA. TRBV12-2 is deemed a pseudogene. CDR3 length: 15 residues. CDR3 protein: CASPLTSSSTDTQYF. For the CDR3, the DNA is TGTGCAAGTCCCCTGACTTCCTCTAGCACAGATACGCAGTATTTT.

V is TRBV5-8 and J is TRBJ2-3; D is perhaps TRBD1 (6 bases). Germline CDR1 reads SGHTS; CDR2 reads YDEGEE. CDR3 size: 15 residues. V was cut by 2 bases and J by 3 bases, with 13 bases left in between. This CDR3 reads CASSFFTTGTDTQYF. The DNA for the CDR3 is TGTGCCAGCAGCTTCTTTACTACAGGGACAGATACGCAGTATTTT.

The chain employs TRBV19 and TRBJ1-6; maybe TRBD1 (5 bases). V lost 8 bases and J 5 bases, leaving 16 bases between the germline ends. The CDR3 is made up of 15 amino acids. Germline V gene lookup returns CDR1 LNHDA and CDR2 SQIVND (reference sequence). CDR3 nucleotide sequence: TGTGCCAGTCTCGCCGGGACCGGGCATAATTCACCCCTCCACTTT. As protein: CASLAGTGHNSPLHF.

The chain recombines TRBV2 with TRBJ2-5, with TRBD2 as a possible D gene (5 bases). V dropped 7 bases and J dropped 5 bases, with 14 bases sitting between them. Germline assignment: CDR1 SNHLY and CDR2 FYNNEI. CDR3 length: 13 residues. The CDR3 loop reads CASTLVVMETQYF. CDR3 sequence (DNA): TGTGCCAGCACACTAGTGGTCATGGAGACCCAGTACTTC.

The chain links TRBV5-1 to TRBJ1-1; unclear D gene. The germline V gene encodes CDR1 SGHRS and CDR2 YFSETQ. The CDR3 is made up of 14 amino acids. V was shortened by 6 bases and J by 4 bases, with 16 bases between the two germline ends. The CDR3 DNA reads as TGCGCCAGCACACCCCTCGCGGGGATCACTGAAGCTTTCTTT. Its protein product is CASTPLAGITEAFF.

This clone appeared a single time. The chain couples TRBV6-4 to TRBJ2-1, with 14 bases aligning to TRBD2. Trimming at V came to 0 bases and at J to 0 bases, leaving 19 bases not matched to a gene. CDR1 and CDR2 from the germline V gene are MRHNA and SNTAGT. This CDR3 contains 24 residues. CDR3 DNA: TGTGCCAGCAGTGACTCAAGGGACAGGGTGTCCGGGACTAGCGGGAGAAACTCCTACAATGAGCAGTTCTTC. This codes for CASSDSRDRVSGTSGRNSYNEQFF.

The chain recombines TRBV19 with TRBJ2-1, with D possibly matching TRBD1 (5 bases). The V and J ends lost 7 bases and 1 base respectively, with 14 bases between them. The CDR3 runs 15 residues. From germline, CDR1 is LNHDA and CDR2 SQIVND (reference sequence). CDR3 DNA: TGTGCCAGTACCAAAGTAGGGGATTCCTACAATGAGCAGTTCTTC. This codes for CASTKVGDSYNEQFF. Variable domain in full (rest from reference TRBV19 and TRBJ2-1): DGGITQSPKYLFRKEGQNVTLSCEQNLNHDAMYWYRQDPGQGLRLIYYSQIVNDFQKGDIAEGYSVSREKKESFPLTVTSAQKNPTAFYLCASTKVGDSYNEQFFGPGTRLTVL.

The CDR3 loop reads CASSSPGTGSSSGNTIYF. The CDR3, as DNA: TGTGCCAGCAGTTCGCCCGGGACAGGGAGTTCCTCTGGAAACACCATATATTTT. The chain joins TRBV27 to TRBJ1-3, with 9 nucleotides matching TRBD1. J lost 0 bases, V lost 4 bases, and 10 bases had no gene match. The germline V gene has CDR1 MNHEY and CDR2 SMNVEV (reference sequence). The CDR3 runs 18 residues.

J is TRBJ1-2 and V is TRBV11-2, with D perhaps matching TRBD1 (5 bases). The V end was cut by 1 base, the J end by 6 bases, with 12 bases between. The CDR3 has 14 amino acids. The germline V gene encodes CDR1 SGHAT and CDR2 FQNNGV. CDR3 bases: TGTGCCAGCAGCTTAGGGGTAGGGGAAGATGGCTACACCTTC. This encodes CASSLGVGEDGYTF.

The chain links TRBV5-1 to TRBJ2-5; D is unresolved. V lost 3 bases and J 2 bases, leaving 8 bases between the germline ends. This CDR3 has 13 amino acids. The germline CDR1 and CDR2 sequences are SGHRS and YFSETQ. This CDR3 reads CASSWQTQETQYF. The CDR3, as DNA: TGCGCCAGCAGCTGGCAGACGCAAGAGACCCAGTACTTC.

V gene TRBV30 combines with J gene TRBJ2-6; TRBD1 agrees at 7 bases. The CDR3 runs to 15 residues. Losses at the gene ends were 3 bases for V and 2 bases for J; bases not matched to a gene: 4. The V gene's germline CDR1 is GTSNPN and CDR2 SVGIG (reference sequence). DNA for the CDR3: TGTGCCTGGAGGAAAGACAGGGCTGGGGCCAACGTCCTGACTTTC. It yields the protein CAWRKDRAGANVLTF.

This chain connects TRBV15 to TRBJ1-3; 11 bases are shared with TRBD1. V shed 4 bases and J 4 bases; nucleotides not matched to a gene: 3. The CDR3 covers 15 residues. Germline CDR1 reads LNHNV; CDR2 reads YYDKDF (reference sequence). The CDR3 DNA follows: TGTGCCACCAGCATTAGGGACAGGGGGGGAAACACCATATATTTT. This codes for CATSIRDRGGNTIYF.

The V call is TRBV2, the J call TRBJ1-5; tentatively, D is TRBD1 (6 bases). Germline values: CDR1 SNHLY, CDR2 FYNNEI. CDR3 length: 15 residues. The V gene lost 6 bases and the J gene lost 0 bases, with 12 bases spanning the gap. The CDR3 DNA is TGTGCCAGCAGCGGAACAGGGACTAGCAATCAGCCCCAGCATTTT. It yields the protein CASSGTGTSNQPQHF.

The chain joins TRBV4-1 to TRBJ2-1, with a weak D call TRBD2 (6 bases). CDR1 and CDR2 (germline): MGHRA, YSYEKL. Trimming stripped 0 bases from V and 6 bases from J, with 12 bases between. The CDR3 runs to 15 residues. CDR3 loop: CASSQDPGVPNEQFF. The CDR3 DNA sequence: TGCGCCAGCAGCCAAGACCCGGGAGTTCCCAATGAGCAGTTCTTC.

J is TRBJ2-2 and V is TRBV5-4, with D possibly called TRBD1 or TRBD2 (5 bases each). The V and J ends lost 4 bases and 8 bases respectively, with 18 bases between them. CDR1 is SGHNT and CDR2 is YYREEE in the germline V gene (reference sequence). This CDR3 contains 15 residues. The CDR3 DNA is TGTGCCAGCAGCCCCCCCTCCGGGGCGGCTGGGGAGCTGTTTTTT. It yields the protein CASSPPSGAAGELFF.

For the CDR3, the DNA is TGTGCCAGCAGTATGGACAGGTCAAAATTCTACGAGCAGTACTTC. It encodes CASSMDRSKFYEQYF. This chain links TRBV6-5 with TRBJ2-7, with 7 bases that match TRBD1. CDR3 length: 15 residues. The germline V gene encodes CDR1 MNHEY and CDR2 SVGAGI. V shed 5 bases and J 3 bases; nucleotides not matched to a gene: 10.

The chain combines TRBV5-1 with TRBJ1-4, with D possibly being TRBD1 (5 bases). Germline CDR1 and CDR2: SGHRS and YFSETQ. V lost 3 bases and J 0 bases, leaving 18 bases between the germline ends. CDR3 size: 18 residues. The CDR3 DNA sequence: TGCGCCAGCAGCTGGGGCCAGTCGGGGACTGCAACTAATGAAAAACTGTTTTTT. It yields the protein CASSWGQSGTATNEKLFF.

The V and J genes are TRBV7-2 and TRBJ2-1; tentative D call: TRBD2 (5 bases). Looked up from germline, CDR1 is SGHTA and CDR2 is FQGNSA. The CDR3 runs 15 residues. The V end lost 2 bases, the J end lost 3 bases, and 11 bases lay between the germline ends. CDR3 amino acids: CASSLYVGVYNEQFF. As DNA, the CDR3 is TGTGCCAGCAGCTTATATGTGGGAGTCTACAATGAGCAGTTCTTC.

CDR3 coding DNA: TGTGCCAGCAGCCGAAGCAGGGAGGGCGGCGGGGAGCTGTTTTTT. It codes for CASSRSREGGGELFF. V gene TRBV4-2 combines with J gene TRBJ2-2, with 7 bases matching TRBD2. This CDR3 is 15 amino acids long. Germline V gene sequence: CDR1 LGHNA, CDR2 YNFKEQ. V gave up 4 bases and J gave up 7 bases; unmatched junction bases: 9.